The clone carrying this TCR beta chain was detected ten times or more. Researchers prepared the TCRbeta library using unique molecular identifiers, the study reports. TCRdb fed the PCR reads into MiXCR, producing one record per CDR3 protein. The data show about 230,000 distinct CDR3 sequences, approximately 12% seen once. The entry originates in a study of T-cell reconstitution after alpha-beta-depleted transplantation in children. With V trimmed by 0 bases and J by 6 bases, 9 bases remained unmatched. The CDR3 has 17 residues. The germline V gene encodes CDR1 MGHDK and CDR2 SYGVNS. The V gene is TRBV25-1, the J gene TRBJ2-7; 12 positions agree with TRBD2. The sample here was PBMCs from the stem cell graft donor, taken from the stem cell graft. This sequence originates from a human donor who donated a stem cell graft to a child with acute lymphoblastic leukemia. The CDR3 protein is CASSEYHLAGGPGEQYF. Written as DNA, the CDR3 is TGTGCCAGCAGTGAATATCACCTAGCGGGAGGGCCTGGCGAGCAGTACTTC.